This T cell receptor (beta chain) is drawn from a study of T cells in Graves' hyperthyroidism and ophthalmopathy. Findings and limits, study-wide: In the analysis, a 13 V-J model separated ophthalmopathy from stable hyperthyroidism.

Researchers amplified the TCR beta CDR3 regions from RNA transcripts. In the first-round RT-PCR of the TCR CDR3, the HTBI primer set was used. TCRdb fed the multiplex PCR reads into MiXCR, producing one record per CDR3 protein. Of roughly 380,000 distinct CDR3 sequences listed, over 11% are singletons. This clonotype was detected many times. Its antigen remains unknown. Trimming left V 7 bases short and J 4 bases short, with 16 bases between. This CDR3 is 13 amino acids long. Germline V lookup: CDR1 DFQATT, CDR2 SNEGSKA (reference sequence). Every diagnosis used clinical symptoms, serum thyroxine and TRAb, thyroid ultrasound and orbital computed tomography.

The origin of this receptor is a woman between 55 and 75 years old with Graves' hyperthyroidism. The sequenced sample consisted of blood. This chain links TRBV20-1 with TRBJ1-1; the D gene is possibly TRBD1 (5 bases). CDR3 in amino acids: CSVPGGWSTEAFF. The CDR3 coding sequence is TGCAGTGTTCCGGGGGGGTGGAGCACTGAAGCTTTCTTT.